What follows describes a single T cell receptor beta chain. The antigen is not known. Expansion with viral peptide pools was applied to antigen-specific CD4+ T cells by the ViraFEST assay prior to sequencing. The authors isolated CD4+ T cells after 9 to 10 days of culture. Vaccinees lacked prior SARS-CoV-2 infection and tested negative for nucleocapsid antibodies. A half-volume exchange with IL-2 medium occurred on days 3 and 7. Measured with immunoSEQ multiplex PCR; TCRdb has only the in-frame clones, and not every one. This table holds 20,000 to 25,000 clones, almost 70% found once. This sample is part of a study of vaccination effects on CD4 cells after COVID-19. General study findings and limits: Convalescent patients were scarce, and early post-infection timepoints were absent. Healthy vaccinees' vaccine-induced clones included only 1 of 255 cross-reacting with common cold coronaviruses. The study found marked clonal contraction of infection- and vaccine-induced clones late after vaccination.

This CDR3 has 16 amino acids. The J segment lost 6 bases and the V segment lost 3 bases, leaving 11 bases of the junction unmatched. CDR1 and CDR2 from the germline V gene are SNHLY and FYNNEI. J is TRBJ1-5 and V is TRBV2; 7 bases agree with TRBD1. Sequencing used CD4+ T cells from PBMCs cultured with HCoV-NL63 spike peptides, obtained before COVID-19 vaccination. This clonotype was obtained from a human donor who received a COVID-19 vaccine. As DNA, the CDR3 is TGTGCCAGCAGTGATCGGGACAGTGGAGGAAGTCAGCCCCAGCATTTT. Amino acid sequence: CASSDRDSGGSQPQHF.